Each of the 10 T cell receptor beta chains below was sequenced from the same sample in a study of T cells in localized non-small cell lung cancer (dated by TCRdb to the early 2020s). The library relied on the immunoSEQ multiplex PCR assay. Not all clones reach the TCRdb copy of this immuneACCESS table, which keeps in-frame sequences only. Checked studies attribute under half of the gap to unresolved V genes and leave the rest unexplained. Present in this sample are about 26,000 clones, roughly 80% of which were seen just once. The ten largest make up over 4% of the sample. Sequenced material: peripheral blood, taken before any cancer treatment. Receptor source: a woman aged 40 to 75 with stage I lung adenocarcinoma.

The chain carries TRBV7-9 and TRBJ2-7; D not resolved. From germline, CDR1 is SEHNR and CDR2 FQNEAQ (reference sequence). V lost 4 bases, J lost 5 bases, and 9 bases lay in between. CDR3 size: 12 residues. The CDR3: CASSYLSNEQYF. Here the CDR3 DNA reads TGTGCCAGCAGCTATCTATCCAACGAGCAGTACTTC.

The chain is built from TRBV6-6 and TRBJ1-4; D gene ambiguous. The CDR3 has 15 residues. Trimming pared 6 bases from V and 3 bases from J, leaving 14 bases between. Germline V gene data show CDR1 as MNHNY and CDR2 as SVGAGI (reference sequence). The CDR3 bases are TGTGCCAGCAGACCCGGAGGGCCCGCTAATGAAAAACTGTTTTTT. Amino acid sequence: CASRPGGPANEKLFF.

The chain couples TRBV19 to TRBJ2-6; D is unresolved. V was trimmed by 3 bases and J by 18 bases, leaving 12 bases between them. Germline V CDR1 and CDR2: LNHDA, SQIVND (reference sequence). This CDR3 spans 11 amino acids. The CDR3 protein is CASSIKDRPTF. For the CDR3, the DNA is TGTGCCAGTAGTATCAAGGACCGCCCGACTTTC.

J is TRBJ2-7 and V is TRBV11-3, with unresolved D. In germline, CDR1 is SGHNT, CDR2 YENEEA. V was clipped by 5 bases and J by 0 bases, with 11 bases between them. The CDR3 runs to 14 residues. CDR3 amino acids: CASSPFVASYEQYF. The CDR3 DNA reads TGTGCCAGCAGCCCCTTTGTGGCCTCCTACGAGCAGTACTTC. Using reference TRBV11-3 and TRBJ2-7 for the parts outside the CDR3, the full variable domain is EAGVVQSPRYKIIEKKQPVAFWCNPISGHNTLYWYLQNLGQGPELLIRYENEEAVDDSQLPKDRFSAERLKGVDSTLKIQPAELGDSAVYLCASSPFVASYEQYFGPGTRLTVT.

The CDR3 here is CASSPRGRANTEAFF. CDR3 DNA sequence: TGTGCCAGCAGCCCCCGGGGCAGGGCGAACACTGAAGCTTTCTTT. The rearrangement links TRBV6-5 to TRBJ1-1; TRBD1 is a possible D gene (5 bases). Germline CDR1 MNHEY, CDR2 SVGAGI. V shed 6 bases and J shed 1 base, with 15 bases lying between them. The CDR3 is made up of 15 amino acids.

The V call is TRBV9, the J call TRBJ2-5; tentatively, D is TRBD2 (5 bases). The CDR3 runs 13 residues. CDR1 and CDR2 from the germline V gene are SGDLS and YYNGEE. Trimming took 4 bases from V and 2 from J, leaving 9 bases between them. The CDR3 DNA reads as TGTGCCAGCAGCCACGGGGATCAAGAGACCCAGTACTTC. It is translated as CASSHGDQETQYF.

This clone counts as medium-sized (0.01 to 0.1%). The chain joins TRBV19 to TRBJ1-5, with 7 positions matching TRBD1. Germline V gives CDR1 LNHDA, CDR2 SQIVND (reference sequence). Unmatched junction bases numbered 4, after V lost 0 bases and J lost 5 bases. The CDR3 loop spans 15 amino acids. CDR3 protein: CASSIEDRRDQPQHF. The CDR3 nucleotides are TGTGCCAGTAGTATAGAGGACAGGAGGGATCAGCCCCAGCATTTT.

The chain is built from TRBV5-1 and TRBJ2-7; 8 bases are a match to TRBD1. CDR1 and CDR2 (germline): SGHRS, YFSETQ. The J segment lost 3 bases and the V segment lost 1 base, leaving 6 bases of the junction unmatched. The CDR3 extends over 15 amino acids. This CDR3 is CASSLFRTGNYEQYF. The CDR3, as DNA: TGCGCCAGCAGCTTGTTTCGGACAGGGAACTACGAGCAGTACTTC.

V and J are TRBV7-9 and TRBJ2-2; a possible D gene is TRBD2 (6 bases). Trimming pared 4 bases from V and 6 bases from J, leaving 18 bases between. This CDR3 has 16 amino acids. Germline V gene sequence: CDR1 SEHNR, CDR2 FQNEAQ (reference sequence). CDR3 residues: CASSSTAGTGAGELFF. CDR3 in DNA: TGTGCCAGCAGCTCCACGGCGGGGACTGGGGCCGGGGAGCTGTTTTTT. Drawing the rest from reference TRBV7-9 and TRBJ2-2, the complete variable domain is DTGVSQNPRHKITKRGQNVTFRCDPISEHNRLYWYRQTLGQGPEFLTYFQNEAQLEKSRLLSDRFSAERPKGSFSTLEIQRTEQGDSAMYLCASSSTAGTGAGELFFGEGSRLTVL.

This clone was picked up a small number of times. The V call is TRBV19, the J call TRBJ1-2, with TRBD1 identical over 7 bases. The trim removed 4 bases at V and 2 bases at J, leaving 1 base unmatched. The germline V gene has CDR1 LNHDA and CDR2 SQIVND (reference sequence). This CDR3 contains 13 residues. The CDR3 spells CASSRQGNYGYTF. In nucleotides, the CDR3 is TGTGCCAGTAGTAGACAGGGAAACTATGGCTACACCTTC.